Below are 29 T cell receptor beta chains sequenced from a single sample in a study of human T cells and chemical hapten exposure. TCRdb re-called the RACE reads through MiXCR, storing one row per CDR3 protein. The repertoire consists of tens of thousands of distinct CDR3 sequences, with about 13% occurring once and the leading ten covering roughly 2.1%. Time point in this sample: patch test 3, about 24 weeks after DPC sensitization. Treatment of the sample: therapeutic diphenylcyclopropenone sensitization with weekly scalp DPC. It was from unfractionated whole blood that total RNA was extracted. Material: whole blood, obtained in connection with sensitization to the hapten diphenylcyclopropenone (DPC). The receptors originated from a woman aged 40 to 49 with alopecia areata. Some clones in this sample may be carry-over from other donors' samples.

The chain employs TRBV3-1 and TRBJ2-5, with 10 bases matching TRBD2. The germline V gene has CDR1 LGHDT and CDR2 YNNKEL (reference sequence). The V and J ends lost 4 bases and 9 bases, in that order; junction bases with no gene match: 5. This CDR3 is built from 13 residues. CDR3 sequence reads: CASSLPSGRAQYF. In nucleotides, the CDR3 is TGTGCCAGCAGCCTACCTAGCGGGAGAGCCCAGTACTTC.

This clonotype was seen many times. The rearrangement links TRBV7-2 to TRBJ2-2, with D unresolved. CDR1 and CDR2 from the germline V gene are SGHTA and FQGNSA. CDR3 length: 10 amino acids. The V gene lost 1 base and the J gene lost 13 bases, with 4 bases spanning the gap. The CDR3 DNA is TGTGCCAGCAGCTTAGAGGTGCTGTTTTTT. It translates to CASSLEVLFF.

The CDR3 DNA is TGCAGCGAAGGGACTAGCGGGAATAGTGAGCAGTTCTTC. As protein: CSEGTSGNSEQFF. The chain links TRBV29-1 to TRBJ2-1; 13 bases match TRBD2. This CDR3 has 13 residues. Losses at the gene ends were 7 bases for V and 9 bases for J; bases not matched to a gene: 6. Germline loops: CDR1 SQVTM, CDR2 ANQGSEA.

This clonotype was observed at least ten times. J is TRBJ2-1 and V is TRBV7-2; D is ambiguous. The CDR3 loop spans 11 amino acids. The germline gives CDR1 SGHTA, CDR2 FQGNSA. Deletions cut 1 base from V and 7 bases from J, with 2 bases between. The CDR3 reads CASSLVNEQFF. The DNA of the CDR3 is TGTGCCAGCAGCTTAGTGAATGAGCAGTTCTTC.

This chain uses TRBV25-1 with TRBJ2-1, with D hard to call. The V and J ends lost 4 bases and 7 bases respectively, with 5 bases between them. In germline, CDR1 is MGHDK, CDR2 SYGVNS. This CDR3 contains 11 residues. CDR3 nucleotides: TGTGCCAGCAGTGCCCGTAATGAGCAGTTCTTC. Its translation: CASSARNEQFF.

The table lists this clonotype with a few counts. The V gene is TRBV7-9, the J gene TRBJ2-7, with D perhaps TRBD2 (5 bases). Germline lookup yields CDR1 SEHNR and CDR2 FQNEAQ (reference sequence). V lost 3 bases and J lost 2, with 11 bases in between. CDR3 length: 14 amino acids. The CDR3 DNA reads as TGTGCCAGCAGCTTGGGGAGCTCTGCCTACGAGCAGTACTTC. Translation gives CASSLGSSAYEQYF.

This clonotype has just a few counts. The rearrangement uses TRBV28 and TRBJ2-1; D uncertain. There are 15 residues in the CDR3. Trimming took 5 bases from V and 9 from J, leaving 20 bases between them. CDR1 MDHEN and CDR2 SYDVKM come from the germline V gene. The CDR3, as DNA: TGTGCCAGCAGTCCAAGGCCTCCGTCGTCTGCTGAGCAGTTCTTC. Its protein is CASSPRPPSSAEQFF.

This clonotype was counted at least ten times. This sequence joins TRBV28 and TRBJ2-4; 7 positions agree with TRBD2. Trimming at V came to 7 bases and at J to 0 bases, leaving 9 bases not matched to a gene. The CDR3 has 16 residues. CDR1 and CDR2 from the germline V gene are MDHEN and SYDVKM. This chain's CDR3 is CASNPLGRSAKNIQYF. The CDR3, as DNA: TGTGCCAGCAACCCCCTCGGGAGGTCAGCCAAAAACATTCAGTACTTC.

CDR3 DNA sequence: TGCGCCAGCAGTGAACGAGCAAATGTAGCTAACTATGGCTACACCTTC. It encodes CASSERANVANYGYTF. J is TRBJ1-2 and V is TRBV5-1; the D is unclear. V was cut by 5 bases and J by 0 bases, with 17 bases left in between. The CDR3 is made up of 16 amino acids. Germline CDR1 SGHRS, CDR2 YFSETQ.

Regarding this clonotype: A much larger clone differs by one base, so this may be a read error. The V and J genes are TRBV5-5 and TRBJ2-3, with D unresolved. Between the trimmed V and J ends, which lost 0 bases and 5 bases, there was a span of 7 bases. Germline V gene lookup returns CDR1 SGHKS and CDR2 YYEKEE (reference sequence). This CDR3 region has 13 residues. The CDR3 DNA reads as TGTGCCAGCAGCTTGGGTTGGGAAGATACGCAGTATTTT. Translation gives CASSLGWEDTQYF. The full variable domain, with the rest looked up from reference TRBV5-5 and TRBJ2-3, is DAGVTQSPTHLIKTRGQQVTLRCSPISGHKSVSWYQQVLGQGPQFIFQYYEKEERGRGNFPDRFSARQFPNYSSELNVNALLLGDSALYLCASSLGWEDTQYFGPGTRLTVL.

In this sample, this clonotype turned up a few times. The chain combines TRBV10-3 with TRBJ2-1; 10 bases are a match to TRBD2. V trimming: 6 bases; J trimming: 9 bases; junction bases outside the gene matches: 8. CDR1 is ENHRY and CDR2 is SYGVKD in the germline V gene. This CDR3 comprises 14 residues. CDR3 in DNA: TGTGCCATCAGGGGGGCTAGCGGGAGTCTTGAGCAGTTCTTC. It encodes CAIRGASGSLEQFF.

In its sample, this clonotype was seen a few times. CDR3 nucleotide sequence: TGCGCCAGCAGCCAAGATCTATGGAACACTGAAGCTTTCTTT. Translated, it gives CASSQDLWNTEAFF. The chain joins TRBV4-3 to TRBJ1-1; D gene ambiguous. CDR1 is LGHNA and CDR2 is YSLEER in the germline V gene. This CDR3 spans 14 amino acids. V lost 0 bases and J lost 1, with 6 bases in between.

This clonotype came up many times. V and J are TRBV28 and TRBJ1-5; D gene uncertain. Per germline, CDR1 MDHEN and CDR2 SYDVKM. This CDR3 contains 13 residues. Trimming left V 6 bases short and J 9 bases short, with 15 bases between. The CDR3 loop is CASRPPVERPQHF. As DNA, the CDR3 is TGTGCCAGCAGGCCCCCGGTGGAGAGGCCCCAGCATTTT.

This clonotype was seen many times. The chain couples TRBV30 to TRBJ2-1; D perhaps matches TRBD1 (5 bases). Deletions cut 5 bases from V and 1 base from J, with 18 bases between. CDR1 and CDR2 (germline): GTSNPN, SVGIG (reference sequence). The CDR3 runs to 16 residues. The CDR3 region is CAWEVGATRSYNEQFF. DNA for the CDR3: TGTGCCTGGGAGGTTGGGGCAACAAGATCCTACAATGAGCAGTTCTTC.

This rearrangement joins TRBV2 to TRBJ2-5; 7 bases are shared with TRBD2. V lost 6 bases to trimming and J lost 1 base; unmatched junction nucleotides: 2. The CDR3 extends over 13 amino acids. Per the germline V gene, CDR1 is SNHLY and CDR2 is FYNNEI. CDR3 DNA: TGTGCCAGCAGGGGGGGGGTCCAAGAGACCCAGTACTTC. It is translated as CASRGGVQETQYF.

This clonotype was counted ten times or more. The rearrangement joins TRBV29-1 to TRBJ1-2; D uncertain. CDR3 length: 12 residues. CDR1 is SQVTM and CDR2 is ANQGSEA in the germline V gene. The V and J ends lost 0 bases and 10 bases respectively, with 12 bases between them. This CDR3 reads CSVEEFRSIYTF. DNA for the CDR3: TGCAGCGTTGAAGAGTTCAGGTCCATCTACACCTTC.

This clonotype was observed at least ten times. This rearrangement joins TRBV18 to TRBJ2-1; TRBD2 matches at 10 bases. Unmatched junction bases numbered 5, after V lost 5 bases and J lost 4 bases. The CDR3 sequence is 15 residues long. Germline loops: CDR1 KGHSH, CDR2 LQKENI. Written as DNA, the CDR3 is TGTGCCAGCTCAAAAAGGACTAGCGGATACAATGAGCAGTTCTTC. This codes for CASSKRTSGYNEQFF.

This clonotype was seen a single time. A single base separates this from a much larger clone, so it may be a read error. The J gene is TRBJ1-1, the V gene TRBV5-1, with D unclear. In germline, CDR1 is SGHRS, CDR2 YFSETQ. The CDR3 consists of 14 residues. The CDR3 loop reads CPSSLAMTNTEAFF. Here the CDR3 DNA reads TGCCCCAGCAGCTTGGCGATGACAAACACTGAAGCTTTCTTT.

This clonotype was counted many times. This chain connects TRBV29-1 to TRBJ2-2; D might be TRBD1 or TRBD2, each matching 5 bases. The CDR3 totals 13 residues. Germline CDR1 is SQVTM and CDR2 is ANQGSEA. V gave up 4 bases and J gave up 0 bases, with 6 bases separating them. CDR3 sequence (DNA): TGCAGCGTTGGGGGGACGAACACCGGGGAGCTGTTTTTT. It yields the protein CSVGGTNTGELFF.

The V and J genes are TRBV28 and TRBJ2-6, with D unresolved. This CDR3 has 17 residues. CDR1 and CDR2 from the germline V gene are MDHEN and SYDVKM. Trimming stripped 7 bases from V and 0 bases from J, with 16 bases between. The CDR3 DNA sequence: TGTGCCAGCACCCCTCTTCCAAGCACCTCTGGGGCCAACGTCCTGACTTTC. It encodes CASTPLPSTSGANVLTF.

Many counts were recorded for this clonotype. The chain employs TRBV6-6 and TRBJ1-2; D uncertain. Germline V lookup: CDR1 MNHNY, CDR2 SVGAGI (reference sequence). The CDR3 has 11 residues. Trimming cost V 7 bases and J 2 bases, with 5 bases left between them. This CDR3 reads CASKPNYGYTF. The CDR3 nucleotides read TGTGCCAGCAAACCCAACTATGGCTACACCTTC.

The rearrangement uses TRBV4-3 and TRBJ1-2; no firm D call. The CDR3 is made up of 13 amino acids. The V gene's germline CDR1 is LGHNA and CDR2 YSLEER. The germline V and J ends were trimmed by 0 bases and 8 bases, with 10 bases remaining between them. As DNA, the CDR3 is TGCGCCAGCAGCCAAGAATACTTAGAGGGCTACACCTTC. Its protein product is CASSQEYLEGYTF.

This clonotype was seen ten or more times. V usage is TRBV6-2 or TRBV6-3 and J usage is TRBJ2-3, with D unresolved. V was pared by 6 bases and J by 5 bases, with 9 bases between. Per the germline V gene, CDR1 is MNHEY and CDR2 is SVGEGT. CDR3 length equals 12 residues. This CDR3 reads CASSPDEDTQYF. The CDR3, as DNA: TGTGCCAGCAGCCCGGACGAAGATACGCAGTATTTT.

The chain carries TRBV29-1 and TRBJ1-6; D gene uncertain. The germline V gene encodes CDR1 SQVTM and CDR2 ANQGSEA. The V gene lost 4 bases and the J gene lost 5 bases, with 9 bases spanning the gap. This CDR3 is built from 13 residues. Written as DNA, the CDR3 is TGCAGCGTTGCAAACAGCAATAATTCACCCCTCCACTTT. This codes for CSVANSNNSPLHF. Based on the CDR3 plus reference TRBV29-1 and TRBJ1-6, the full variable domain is SAVISQKPSRDICQRGTSLTIQCQVDSQVTMMFWYRQQPGQSLTLIATANQGSEATYESGFVIDKFPISRPNLTFSTLTVSNMSPEDSSIYLCSVANSNNSPLHFGNGTRLTVT.

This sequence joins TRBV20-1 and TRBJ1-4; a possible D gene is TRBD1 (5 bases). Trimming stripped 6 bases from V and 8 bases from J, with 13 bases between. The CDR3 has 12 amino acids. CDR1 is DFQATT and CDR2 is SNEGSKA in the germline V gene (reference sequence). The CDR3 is CSARQYEEKLFF. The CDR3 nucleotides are TGCAGTGCCCGACAGTATGAAGAAAAACTGTTTTTT.

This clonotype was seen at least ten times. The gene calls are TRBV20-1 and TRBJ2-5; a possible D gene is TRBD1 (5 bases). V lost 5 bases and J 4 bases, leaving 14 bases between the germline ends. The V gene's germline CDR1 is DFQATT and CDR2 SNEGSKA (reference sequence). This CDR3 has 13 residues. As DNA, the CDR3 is TGCAGTGCTCCTCTAGGGGAAGGAGAGACCCAGTACTTC. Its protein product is CSAPLGEGETQYF.

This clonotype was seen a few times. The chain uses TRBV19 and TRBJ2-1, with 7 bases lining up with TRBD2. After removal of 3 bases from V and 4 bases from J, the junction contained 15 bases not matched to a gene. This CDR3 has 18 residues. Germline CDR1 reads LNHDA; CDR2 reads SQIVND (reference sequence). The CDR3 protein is CASSISPISGGLYNEQFF. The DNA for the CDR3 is TGTGCCAGTAGTATTAGCCCGATATCGGGGGGTCTATACAATGAGCAGTTCTTC.

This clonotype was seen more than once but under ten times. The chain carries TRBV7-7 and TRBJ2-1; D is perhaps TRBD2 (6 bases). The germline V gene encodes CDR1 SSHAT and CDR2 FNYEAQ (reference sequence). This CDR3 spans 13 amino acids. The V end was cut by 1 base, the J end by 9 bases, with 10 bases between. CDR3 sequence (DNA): TGTGCCAGCAGCTTAGTTGGGGGGTTTGAGCAGTTCTTC. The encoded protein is CASSLVGGFEQFF.

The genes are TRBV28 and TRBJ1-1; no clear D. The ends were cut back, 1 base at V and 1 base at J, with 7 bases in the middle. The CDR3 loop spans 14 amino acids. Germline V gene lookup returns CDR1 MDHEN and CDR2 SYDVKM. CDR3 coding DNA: TGTGCCAGCAGTTTATTGATTCCGAACACTGAAGCTTTCTTT. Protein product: CASSLLIPNTEAFF.